This T cell receptor beta chain was sequenced in a study of blood T cells in healthy people across ages. Combining a sample-barcoded 5' primer with a J-beta primer mix, a second PCR ran for about 6 to 11 cycles. TCRdb used MiXCR to reprocess the 5' RACE reads, holding one entry per CDR3 protein. The sample holds fewer than 2 million distinct CDR3 sequences, around 40% seen once. This clonotype was seen a few times. Germline V gene lookup returns CDR1 DFQATT and CDR2 SNEGSKA (reference sequence). The CDR3 is made up of 13 amino acids. The material sequenced was blood. The receptor was isolated from a human donor in good health. The chain recombines TRBV20-1 with TRBJ2-7; D call uncertain. The J call may be wrong; the DNA end is better matched by TRBJ2-5. CDR3 nucleotide sequence: TGCAGTGCTAGAGTACAACTCGCGGAGACCCAGTACTTC. Its protein is CSARVQLAETQYF.